A selection of T cell receptor beta chains follows, all from one sample in a study of T cell responses to AZD1222 COVID-19 vaccine. Produced via immunoSEQ multiplex PCR; TCRdb's table is partial and in-frame only. The sample shows approximately 110,000 clones, about nine tenths of them seen only once. The sample consisted of peripheral blood, taken on day 0 of AZD1222 vaccination. These receptors came from an adult in good health. The CDR3 runs from the conserved cysteine through the conserved F or W. Fields, in order: clone size, V gene, CDR3 protein. Expanded clones are given a class, and other clones once, few, many or no size at all.

>-|TRBV5-1
CASSLRDTREDGYTF
>-|TRBV5-1
CASSISGGSTDTQYF
>-|TRBV28
CASSPPASRGANVLTF
>-|TRBV28
CASSLGGDRVYNSPLHF
>once|TRBV23-1
CASSHSAQDTGGTYYGYTF
>-|TRBV7-9
CASSLGQGVTEAFF
>-|TRBV5-1
CASSTIAGHTDTQYF
>-|TRBV7-8
CASSLGQGDSPLHF
>-|TRBV6-5
CASSYVLRGGSPLHF
>-|TRBV6-2/TRBV6-3
CASSSPLAAYEQYF
>-|TRBV5-4
CASSLSGRGRETQYF
>-|TRBV27
CASRSWDRTYEQYF
>-|TRBV25-1
CASSAELEGTEAFF
>-|TRBV29-1
CSVTDRGGASGANVLTF
>-|TRBV7-2
CASSAGWSYNSPLHF
>few|TRBV5-5
CASAVPDREYF
>-|TRBV5-1
CASSPLGGAAGNTIYF
>-|TRBV27
CASSLVRADTQYF
>-|TRBV14
CASSQDGRGVNTEAFF
>once|TRBV4-3
CASSRNSDQETQYF
>-|TRBV7-9
CASSSTGAADTQYF
>-|TRBV29-1
CSVSGAGGQETQYF
>-|TRBV13
CASSVLRGTGRMNTEAFF
>few|TRBV24-1
CATSTPGRCNQPQHF
>few|TRBV7-8
CASSPDSMNTEAFF
>-|TRBV5-1
CASSFEQGGNSPLHF
>-|TRBV5-4
CASSFTKGTGLSGANVLTF
>-|TRBV4-1
CASSQVGANYGYTF
>-|TRBV6-2/TRBV6-3
CASSWRTGYLSTEAFF
>-|TRBV5-5
CASSSGQPNTEAFF
>few|TRBV11-2
CASSWSRTGKQYF
>few|TRBV6-5
CASILNGGREAFF
>-|TRBV29-1
CSVAEGASDSNQPQHF
>-|TRBV30
CAWSHRGISVDNEQFF
>-|TRBV5-1
CASSLAASGTGPGELFF
>-|TRBV10-3
CASRPSIIDNEQFF
>-|TRBV2
CASSDWTGGVRAFF
>-|TRBV7-2
CASSLAGQGATDTQYF
>few|TRBV2
CASTGGLGRGGTEAFF
>-|TRBV3-1/TRBV3-2
CASSQDWATGSETQYF
>-|TRBV27
CASSLSSGVGYTF
>-|TRBV18
CASSVQIDEQYF
>-|TRBV9
CASSVVGSSYEQYF
>once|TRBV19
CASSATPAGTSAQHF
>-|TRBV30
CAWAGTWGYTF
>-|TRBV27
CASSINRVNTGELFF
>-|TRBV5-8
CASSLGGSAYQPQHF
>-|TRBV5-1
CASSLTGTGEQETQYF
>-|TRBV5-1
CASSLAAGGSSYNEQFF
>-|TRBV12-2
CASRLAFIGQGAHYEQYF
>-|TRBV7-2
CASSLGVQDTQYF
>once|TRBV19
CASSPGRVRETQYF
>-|TRBV30
CAWSTGQGNSPLHF
>once|TRBV28
CASTRGPGNTIYF